The next 9 T cell receptor beta chains were all read from a single sample in a study of T-cell reconstitution after alpha-beta-depleted transplantation in children. It was with unique molecular identifiers that the TCRbeta library was prepared. Via MiXCR, TCRdb re-called the PCR reads, giving one row per CDR3 protein. The sample lists 400,000 to 500,000 distinct CDR3 sequences, around 9.9% occurring once. Sequences were derived from PBMCs from the stem cell graft donor, sampled from the stem cell graft. Receptors originate from a human donor who donated a stem cell graft to a child with acute myeloid leukemia.

This clonotype was seen repeatedly, ten times or more. DNA for the CDR3: TGTGCCAGCGGATACAATGAGCAGTTCTTC. Protein: CASGYNEQFF. The genes are TRBV27 and TRBJ2-1; D unresolved. CDR1 and CDR2 (germline): MNHEY, SMNVEV (reference sequence). This CDR3 has 10 residues. V was shortened by 8 bases and J by 4 bases, with 3 bases between the two germline ends.

The chain carries TRBV6-1 and TRBJ2-3; tentative D call: TRBD2 (5 bases). The CDR3 spans 15 residues. The V gene's germline CDR1 is MNHNS and CDR2 SASEGT. Trimming cost V 5 bases and J 2 bases, with 14 bases left between them. The CDR3 nucleotides read TGTGCCAGCAGTCCCGAACTAGGAGACACAGATACGCAGTATTTT. This gives the protein CASSPELGDTDTQYF.

This clonotype was observed a handful of times. The rearrangement links TRBV18 to TRBJ2-7; 12 positions agree with TRBD2. The length of the CDR3 is 17 residues. The trim removed 6 bases at V and 0 bases at J, leaving 9 bases unmatched. Germline V gene sequence: CDR1 KGHSH, CDR2 LQKENI. The CDR3 loop reads CASSSLASGRASYEQYF. CDR3 DNA sequence: TGTGCCAGCTCTTCCTTGGCTAGCGGGAGGGCCTCCTACGAGCAGTACTTC. Full variable domain (rest looked up from reference TRBV18 and TRBJ2-7): NAGVMQNPRHLVRRRGQEARLRCSPMKGHSHVYWYRQLPEEGLKFMVYLQKENIIDESGMPKERFSAEFPKEGPSILRIQQVVRGDSAAYFCASSSLASGRASYEQYFGPGTRLTVT.

V and J are TRBV5-1 and TRBJ1-2; possibly TRBD1 for D (6 bases). With 4 bases removed from V and 8 bases from J, the gap between germline ends came to 18 bases. The CDR3 contains 14 residues. Looked up from germline, CDR1 is SGHRS and CDR2 is YFSETQ. The CDR3 spells CASSMGAGKDGYTF. CDR3 coding DNA: TGCGCCAGCAGCATGGGGGCGGGGAAAGACGGCTACACCTTC.

This clonotype was seen a handful of times. The genes are TRBV20-1 and TRBJ2-7, with 8 bases fitting TRBD2. This CDR3 spans 14 amino acids. Germline V lookup: CDR1 DFQATT, CDR2 SNEGSKA (reference sequence). Trimming removed 2 bases from V and 4 bases from J; junction bases left unmatched: 7. The CDR3 sequence: CSARFREGRYEQYF. The CDR3 DNA reads TGCAGTGCTAGATTTCGGGAGGGCCGTTACGAGCAGTACTTC.

The chain employs TRBV11-2 and TRBJ2-1; possibly TRBD2 for D (5 bases). Between the trimmed V and J ends, which lost 1 base and 6 bases, there was a span of 13 bases. Germline V lookup: CDR1 SGHAT, CDR2 FQNNGV. The CDR3 is 15 residues long. The CDR3 region is CASSLGGSRGNEQFF. CDR3 coding DNA: TGTGCCAGCAGCTTAGGTGGGAGTAGAGGCAATGAGCAGTTCTTC.

The chain uses TRBV27 and TRBJ1-1; no reliable D call. Germline values: CDR1 MNHEY, CDR2 SMNVEV (reference sequence). The germline V and J ends were trimmed by 4 bases and 1 base, with 19 bases remaining between them. The CDR3 runs 17 residues. In DNA, the CDR3 is TGTGCCAGCAGTTCCAGTGAAAGGACTTTGAAGAACACTGAAGCTTTCTTT. This codes for CASSSSERTLKNTEAFF.

The J gene is TRBJ1-6, the V gene TRBV3-1; D is ambiguous. Germline assignment: CDR1 LGHDT and CDR2 YNNKEL (reference sequence). V dropped 1 base and J dropped 7 bases, with 11 bases sitting between them. This CDR3 has 15 amino acids. CDR3 sequence reads: CASSQGTAGNSPLHF. CDR3 in DNA: TGTGCCAGCAGCCAAGGGACCGCGGGGAATTCACCCCTCCACTTT.

The table lists this clonotype with many counts. The chain couples TRBV29-1 to TRBJ2-1, with D unresolved. Trimming removed 8 bases from V and 5 bases from J, with 10 bases in between. The V gene's germline CDR1 is SQVTM and CDR2 ANQGSEA. The CDR3 spans 11 residues. CDR3 residues: CSTLGNNEQFF. The CDR3, as DNA: TGCAGCACCCTGGGTAACAATGAGCAGTTCTTC.